The rows below give T cell receptor beta chains drawn from one sample of a study of blood T cell repertoires in COVID-19. The protocol was immunoSEQ multiplex PCR, while the TCRdb copy is restricted to in-frame clones and leaves out a portion. Here the sample spans roughly 34,000 clones, around 90% being singletons. Sequencing was done on a sample of peripheral blood. The source of these receptors is a man in his sixties with active COVID-19. Both conserved end residues are part of each CDR3. Fields, in order: J gene, V gene, D gene, CDR3 protein. The D gene is left open where the match is weak.

TRBJ2-3 TRBV6-2/TRBV6-3 NA CASSSRGAPSTDTQYF
TRBJ2-3 TRBV3-1/TRBV3-2 NA CASSQGGGTDTQYF
TRBJ1-1 TRBV19 NA CASKREREAFF
TRBJ2-1 TRBV7-9 NA CASSYDRGARNEQFF
TRBJ2-7 TRBV5-1 TRBD1 CASSLGQGRAYEQYF
TRBJ2-5 TRBV2 NA CASSERARGNQETQYF
TRBJ2-4 TRBV2 TRBD2 CASSEARGQGGYIQYF
TRBJ2-1 TRBV4-1 TRBD2 CASSPAGGGRFF
TRBJ1-4 TRBV28 NA CASRTNTGMRSNEKLFF
TRBJ1-2 TRBV5-1 NA CASSLWDTNYGYTF
TRBJ1-1 TRBV24-1 TRBD1 CATRQGLNTEAFF
TRBJ2-5 TRBV2 NA CASSGVAETQYF
TRBJ2-7 TRBV5-1 NA CASRAGAGQYF
TRBJ1-5 TRBV7-9 NA CASSRGDGQPQHF
TRBJ2-7 TRBV5-4 NA CASSATGWEQYF
TRBJ1-6 TRBV5-1 TRBD1 CASSSGQGVEALHF
TRBJ1-4 TRBV2 TRBD1 CASTGTGAEKLFF
TRBJ1-2 TRBV5-6 TRBD1 CASSLGTGAYGYTF
TRBJ1-1 TRBV28 TRBD1 CASRTGTGATTEAFF
TRBJ1-2 TRBV11-3 TRBD1 CASSLVDRGGYTF
TRBJ2-7 TRBV10-3 TRBD1 CATTGGRQTYEQYF
TRBJ2-2 TRBV6-5 TRBD2 CASSYPLAGSGELFF
TRBJ1-2 TRBV11-2 NA CASSGGLYYGYTF
TRBJ2-3 TRBV9 NA CASSRPVGTDTQYF
TRBJ2-2 TRBV19 NA CASSTETHTGELFF
TRBJ2-2 TRBV7-8 TRBD1 CASFGTGNTGELFF
TRBJ1-5 TRBV6-6 NA CAAEGLSNQPQHF
TRBJ1-2 TRBV14 TRBD1 CASSHLLTGDEGYTF